The present T cell receptor beta chain was sequenced within a study of blood T cell repertoires in COVID-19. Study background: The origin of the acute and convalescent COVID-19 samples was the United States, Italy and Spain. Sources were T cells, B-cell-depleted T cells, or PBMCs; the material itself was cDNA or gDNA.

Original handling: Using reference gene primer amplification, nucleated cell counts were estimated. Produced via immunoSEQ multiplex PCR; TCRdb's table is partial and in-frame only. The D gene and trimming were derived from the DNA, and the V and J assignments and clone size from that table. Counted here are approximately 100,000 clones, about four fifths occurring once; the ten biggest clones make up roughly 6.3%. J was trimmed by 5 bases and V by 0 bases; bases with no gene match: 7. The V gene's germline CDR1 is SNHLY and CDR2 FYNNEI. This CDR3 spans 16 amino acids. The sequence came from a man between 60 and 75 years old with acute or convalescent COVID-19. Sequencing input: peripheral blood. The V call is TRBV2, the J call TRBJ2-5, with 9 positions matching TRBD2. CDR3 region: CASSEARAGGRETQYF. CDR3 nucleotide sequence: TGTGCCAGCAGTGAAGCGCGAGCGGGGGGCCGGGAGACCCAGTACTTC.